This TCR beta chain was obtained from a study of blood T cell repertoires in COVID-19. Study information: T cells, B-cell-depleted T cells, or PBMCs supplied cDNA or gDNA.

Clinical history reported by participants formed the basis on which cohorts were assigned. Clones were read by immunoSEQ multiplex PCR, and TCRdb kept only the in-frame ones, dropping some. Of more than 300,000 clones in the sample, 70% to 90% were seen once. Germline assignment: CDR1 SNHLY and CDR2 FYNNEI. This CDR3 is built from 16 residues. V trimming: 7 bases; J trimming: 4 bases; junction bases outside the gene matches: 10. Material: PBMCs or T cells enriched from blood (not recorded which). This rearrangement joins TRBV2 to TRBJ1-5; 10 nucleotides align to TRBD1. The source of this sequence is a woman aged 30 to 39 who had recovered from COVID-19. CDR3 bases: TGTGCCAGCACGGTTTTGGGACAGGGGTATAATCAGCCCCAGCATTTT. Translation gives CASTVLGQGYNQPQHF. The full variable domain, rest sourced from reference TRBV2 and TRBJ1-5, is EPEVTQTPSHQVTQMGQEVILRCVPISNHLYFYWYRQILGQKVEFLVSFYNNEISEKSEIFDDQFSVERPDGSNFTLKIRSTKLEDSAMYFCASTVLGQGYNQPQHFGDGTRLSIL.